This T cell receptor beta chain was recovered during a study of OX40 agonist ivuxolimab in advanced cancers. The overall study: Participants could have had prior anti-PD-1, anti-PD-L1 or anti-CTLA-4 therapy, and approximately 37% had some.

The germline gives CDR1 SGHDT, CDR2 YYEEEE. V was trimmed by 6 bases and J by 6 bases, leaving 16 bases between them. CDR3 size: 14 residues. This table comes from immunoSEQ multiplex PCR, and its TCRdb copy is limited to in-frame clones, with some not included. The table has 40,000 to 45,000 clones, under 95% seen once. The sequence was obtained from an adult with an advanced solid tumor such as melanoma, head and neck, liver or kidney cancer. The chain uses TRBV5-6 and TRBJ2-1; no firm D call. Sequencing was performed on CD4+ or CD8+ T cells sorted from blood, taken in a trial of the OX40 agonist ivuxolimab. CDR3 region: CASIPAVGPNEQFF. CDR3 sequence (DNA): TGTGCCAGCATCCCTGCAGTCGGACCCAATGAGCAGTTCTTC.